Below, 16 T cell receptor beta chains from the same sample are listed, as sequenced in a study of T-cell memory formation after mild COVID-19. A single record per CDR3 protein comes from TCRdb applying MiXCR to the 5' RACE reads. Of 200,000 or so distinct CDR3 sequences in the sample, 15% to 20% are singletons; the top ten hold roughly 1.9%. The sequencing input was PBMCs or a T cell subset sorted from them (not recorded which). These receptors all stem from an adult woman who had mild COVID-19 (a few samples of this study predate the infection). Cell type and time point are not known.

The chain couples TRBV4-1 to TRBJ2-1; D not certain. The germline V gene encodes CDR1 MGHRA and CDR2 YSYEKL. The CDR3 consists of 16 residues. Trimming shortened V by 1 base and J by 0 bases, and 10 bases separated the two germline ends. In nucleotides, the CDR3 is TGCGCCAGCAGCCAAGTGCTGGAGATCTCCTACAATGAGCAGTTCTTC. This codes for CASSQVLEISYNEQFF.

This clonotype was seen a handful of times. The V gene is TRBV10-3, the J gene TRBJ2-3; 7 bases are a match to TRBD1. CDR1 ENHRY and CDR2 SYGVKD come from the germline V gene. CDR3 size: 15 residues. With 10 bases clipped from V and 4 bases from J, the junction kept 14 bases outside the gene matches. CDR3 coding DNA: TGTGCCAACCGGGACAGTAAAGGGGATCCAGATACGCAGTATTTT. The encoded protein is CANRDSKGDPDTQYF.

The CDR3 sequence: CASSMDRAYTEKLFF. The CDR3 DNA is TGTGCCAGCAGCATGGACAGGGCCTATACCGAAAAACTGTTTTTT. The chain links TRBV5-5 to TRBJ1-4, with 8 nucleotides matching TRBD1. Germline V gene lookup returns CDR1 SGHKS and CDR2 YYEKEE (reference sequence). The CDR3 is 15 amino acids. V lost 4 bases and J lost 8; bases outside the gene matches: 10. Variable domain in full (rest from reference TRBV5-5 and TRBJ1-4): DAGVTQSPTHLIKTRGQQVTLRCSPISGHKSVSWYQQVLGQGPQFIFQYYEKEERGRGNFPDRFSARQFPNYSSELNVNALLLGDSALYLCASSMDRAYTEKLFFGSGTQLSVL.

This rearrangement joins TRBV6-2 or TRBV6-3 to TRBJ2-1, with 12 nucleotides matching TRBD2. The CDR3 is made up of 16 amino acids. V lost 6 bases and J lost 0; bases outside the gene matches: 3. Germline V gene data show CDR1 as MNHEY and CDR2 as SVGEGT. The CDR3 reads CASSLAGGTSYNEQFF. The CDR3 DNA reads TGTGCCAGCAGCCTAGCGGGAGGGACCTCCTACAATGAGCAGTTCTTC.

V gene TRBV6-5 combines with J gene TRBJ2-6; 12 positions match TRBD1. Germline CDR1 MNHEY, CDR2 SVGAGI. The V and J ends lost 5 bases and 2 bases, in that order; junction bases with no gene match: 4. CDR3 length: 17 residues. The CDR3 loop reads CASSRGTGGTGANVLTF. DNA of the CDR3: TGTGCCAGCAGTAGAGGGACAGGGGGCACTGGGGCCAACGTCCTGACTTTC.

This sequence joins TRBV5-6 and TRBJ1-5; D gene ambiguous. V shed 3 bases and J shed 3 bases, with 19 bases lying between them. Looked up from germline, CDR1 is SGHDT and CDR2 is YYEEEE. The CDR3 extends over 17 amino acids. The CDR3 loop reads CASSSQRGHMINQPQHF. The CDR3 DNA sequence: TGTGCCAGCAGCTCACAAAGAGGGCATATGATCAATCAGCCCCAGCATTTT.

This clonotype was observed a handful of times. The V call is TRBV18, the J call TRBJ1-1, with D maybe TRBD1 (6 bases). The ends were cut back, 4 bases at V and 3 bases at J, with 18 bases in the middle. The germline V gene encodes CDR1 KGHSH and CDR2 LQKENI. This CDR3 spans 16 amino acids. CDR3 nucleotides: TGTGCCAGCTCACTGAACCGGGGGCCGACTGACACTGAAGCTTTCTTT. Translation: CASSLNRGPTDTEAFF.

The sample holds many counts of this clonotype. The chain carries TRBV6-5 and TRBJ2-6; 12 bases fit TRBD1. The V and J ends lost 4 bases and 4 bases, in that order; junction bases with no gene match: 11. The V gene's germline CDR1 is MNHEY and CDR2 SVGAGI. The CDR3 runs to 19 residues. The CDR3: CASSFQPGQGAGGANVLTF. The CDR3 nucleotides are TGTGCCAGCAGTTTCCAACCGGGACAGGGGGCAGGGGGGGCCAACGTCCTGACTTTC.

The table lists this clonotype with a few counts. The rearrangement links TRBV28 to TRBJ2-5; 11 nucleotides line up with TRBD1. J gave up 4 bases and V 7 bases, and 11 bases lay outside the gene matches. CDR3 length: 16 amino acids. Germline CDR1 is MDHEN and CDR2 is SYDVKM. The CDR3 DNA reads TGTGCCAGCACCGCACACGGGACAGGGGGTGTAGAGACCCAGTACTTC. This sequence encodes CASTAHGTGGVETQYF.

V usage is TRBV29-1 and J usage is TRBJ2-2; 7 nucleotides agree with TRBD1. The CDR3 has 13 residues. V trimming: 8 bases; J trimming: 6 bases; junction bases outside the gene matches: 9. Germline values: CDR1 SQVTM, CDR2 ANQGSEA. The CDR3, as DNA: TGCAGCACAGGGGAAAGCGTTGCCGGGGAGCTGTTTTTT. This sequence encodes CSTGESVAGELFF.

This chain connects TRBV12-3 or TRBV12-4 to TRBJ2-1, with 11 bases fitting TRBD2. V lost 5 bases, J lost 12 bases, and 15 bases stayed unmatched. The CDR3 extends over 16 amino acids. The CDR3 coding sequence is TGTGCCAGCAGTACCGTAGCGGGAGGGCGGGGGCAACGGCAGTTCTTC. The encoded protein is CASSTVAGGRGQRQFF.

The sample holds a few counts of this clonotype. The chain has TRBV29-1 and TRBJ2-3; no clear D gene. The germline V gene has CDR1 SQVTM and CDR2 ANQGSEA. The CDR3 consists of 11 residues. V lost 5 bases and J lost 2, with 5 bases in between. The CDR3 loop is CSVSDTDTQYF. The CDR3 DNA reads as TGCAGCGTTTCGGACACAGATACGCAGTATTTT.

This clonotype was seen repeatedly, ten times or more. The chain links TRBV5-1 to TRBJ2-5; no firm D call. V shed 4 bases and J shed 5 bases, with 12 bases lying between them. The V gene's germline CDR1 is SGHRS and CDR2 YFSETQ. This CDR3 is built from 13 residues. This CDR3 reads CASSPGHVETQYF. The DNA of the CDR3 is TGCGCCAGCAGCCCGGGCCACGTTGAGACCCAGTACTTC.

The chain has TRBV5-4 and TRBJ2-3; 7 nucleotides agree with TRBD2. The CDR3 consists of 16 residues. Germline loops: CDR1 SGHNT, CDR2 YYREEE (reference sequence). Losses at the gene ends were 4 bases for V and 7 bases for J; bases not matched to a gene: 15. In nucleotides, the CDR3 is TGTGCCAGCAGCCCGACAAGCTGGCTAGCGGAGCATACGCAGTATTTT. Encoded protein: CASSPTSWLAEHTQYF. Based on the CDR3 plus reference TRBV5-4 and TRBJ2-3, the full variable domain is ETGVTQSPTHLIKTRGQQVTLRCSSQSGHNTVSWYQQALGQGPQFIFQYYREEENGRGNFPPRFSGLQFPNYSSELNVNALELDDSALYLCASSPTSWLAEHTQYFGPGTRLTVL.

This clonotype occurred a few times. The chain uses TRBV11-2 and TRBJ1-2, with TRBD1 matching 9 bases. Germline V gene data show CDR1 as SGHAT and CDR2 as FQNNGV. CDR3 length: 13 amino acids. V lost 5 bases and J lost 7; bases outside the gene matches: 5. The chain's CDR3 is CASSPDRGPGYTF. DNA for the CDR3: TGTGCCAGCAGCCCGGACAGGGGACCTGGCTACACCTTC.

This clonotype came up a few times. V is TRBV6-1 and J is TRBJ2-5, with 7 bases that match TRBD2. The CDR3 covers 13 residues. The germline gives CDR1 MNHNS, CDR2 SASEGT. V shed 3 bases and J 5 bases; nucleotides not matched to a gene: 3. The CDR3 DNA reads TGTGCCAGCAGTGACAGTAGCGGGGAGACCCAGTACTTC. It translates to CASSDSSGETQYF.